Only one count was recorded for the clone carrying this T cell receptor beta chain. Using a J-beta primer mix together with a sample-barcoded 5' primer, a second PCR was run for about 6 to 11 cycles. TCRdb passed the 5' RACE reads through MiXCR, listing each CDR3 protein once. The sample consists of about a million distinct CDR3 sequences, approximately 49% of them appearing once. This CDR3 has 16 amino acids. V dropped 7 bases and J dropped 6; count of bases not matched to a gene: 13. CDR1 MNHEY and CDR2 SVGAGI come from the germline V gene. This sample stems from a study of blood T cells in healthy people across ages. The people who gave samples were healthy Caucasians from Russia, aged 6 to 90.

This clonotype was sampled from a young man in good health. The V gene is TRBV6-5, the J gene TRBJ2-1; 9 nucleotides match TRBD2. The sequenced sample consisted of blood. This CDR3 reads CASIKYSSGTFNEQFF. The CDR3 nucleotides are TGTGCCAGCATTAAATATTCTAGCGGGACGTTCAATGAGCAGTTCTTC.